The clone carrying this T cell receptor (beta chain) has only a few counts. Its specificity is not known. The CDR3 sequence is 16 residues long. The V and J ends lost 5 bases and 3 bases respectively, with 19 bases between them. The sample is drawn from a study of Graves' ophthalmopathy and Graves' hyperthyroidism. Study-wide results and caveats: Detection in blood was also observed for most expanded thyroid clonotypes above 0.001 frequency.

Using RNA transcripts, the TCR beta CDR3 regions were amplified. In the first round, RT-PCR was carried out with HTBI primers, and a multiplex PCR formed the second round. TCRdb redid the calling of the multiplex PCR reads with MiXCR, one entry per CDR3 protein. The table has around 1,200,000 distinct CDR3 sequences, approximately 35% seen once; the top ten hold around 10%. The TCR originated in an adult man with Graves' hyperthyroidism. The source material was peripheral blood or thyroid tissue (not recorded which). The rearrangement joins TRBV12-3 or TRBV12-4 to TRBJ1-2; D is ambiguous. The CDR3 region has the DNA TGTGCCAGCAGTCCCGTACTGGGAGGCCAGTACTATGGCTACACCTTC. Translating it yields CASSPVLGGQYYGYTF.